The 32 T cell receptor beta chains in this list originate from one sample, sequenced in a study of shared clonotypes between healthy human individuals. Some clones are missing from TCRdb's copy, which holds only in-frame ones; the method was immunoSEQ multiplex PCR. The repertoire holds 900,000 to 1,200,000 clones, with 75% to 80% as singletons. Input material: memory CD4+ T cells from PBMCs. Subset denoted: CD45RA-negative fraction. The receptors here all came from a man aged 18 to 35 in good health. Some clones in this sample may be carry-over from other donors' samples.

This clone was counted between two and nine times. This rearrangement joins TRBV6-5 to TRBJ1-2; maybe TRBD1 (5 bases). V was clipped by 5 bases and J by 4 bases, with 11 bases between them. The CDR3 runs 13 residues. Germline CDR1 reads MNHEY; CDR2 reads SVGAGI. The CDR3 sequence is CASSARDGYGYTF. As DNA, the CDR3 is TGTGCCAGCAGTGCGAGGGACGGCTATGGCTACACCTTC.

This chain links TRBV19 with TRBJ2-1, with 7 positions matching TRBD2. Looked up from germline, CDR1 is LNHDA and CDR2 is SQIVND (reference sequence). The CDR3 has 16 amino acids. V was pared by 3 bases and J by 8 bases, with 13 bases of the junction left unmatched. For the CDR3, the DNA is TGTGCCAGTAGTATCCTACCCGGACTAGGGACTGATGAGCAGTTCTTC. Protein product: CASSILPGLGTDEQFF.

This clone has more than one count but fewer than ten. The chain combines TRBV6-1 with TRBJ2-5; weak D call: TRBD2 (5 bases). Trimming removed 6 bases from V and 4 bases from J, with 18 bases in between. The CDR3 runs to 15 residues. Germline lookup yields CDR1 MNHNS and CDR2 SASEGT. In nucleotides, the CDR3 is TGTGCCAGCAGCGACGGGATTATCGGACGAGAGACCCAGTACTTC. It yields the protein CASSDGIIGRETQYF.

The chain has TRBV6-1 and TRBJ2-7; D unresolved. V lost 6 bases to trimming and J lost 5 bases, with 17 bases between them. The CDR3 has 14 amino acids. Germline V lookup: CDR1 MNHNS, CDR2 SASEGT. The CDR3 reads CASRGYGLVDEQYF. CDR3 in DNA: TGTGCCAGCAGGGGCTATGGGCTAGTAGACGAGCAGTACTTC.

The CDR3 is CASSYPLNTEAFF. Here the CDR3 DNA reads TGTGCCAGCAGTTACCCGCTGAACACTGAAGCTTTCTTT. The rearrangement uses TRBV6-6 and TRBJ1-1; D call uncertain. Trimming took off 2 bases at V and 0 bases at J, with 4 bases between the two ends. CDR1 is MNHNY, CDR2 SVGAGI, per germline (reference sequence). This CDR3 spans 13 amino acids.

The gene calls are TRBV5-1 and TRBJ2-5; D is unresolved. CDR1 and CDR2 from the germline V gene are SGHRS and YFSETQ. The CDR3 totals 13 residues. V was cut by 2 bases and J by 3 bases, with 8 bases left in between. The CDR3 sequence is CASSLGSEETQYF. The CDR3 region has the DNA TGCGCCAGCAGCTTAGGTTCTGAAGAGACCCAGTACTTC.

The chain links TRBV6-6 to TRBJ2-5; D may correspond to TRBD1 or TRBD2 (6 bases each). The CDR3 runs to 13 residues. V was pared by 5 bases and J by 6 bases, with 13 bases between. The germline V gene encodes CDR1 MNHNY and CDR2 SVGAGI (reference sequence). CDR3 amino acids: CASSRRGEKTQYF. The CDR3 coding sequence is TGTGCCAGCAGTCGTAGGGGGGAGAAGACCCAGTACTTC.

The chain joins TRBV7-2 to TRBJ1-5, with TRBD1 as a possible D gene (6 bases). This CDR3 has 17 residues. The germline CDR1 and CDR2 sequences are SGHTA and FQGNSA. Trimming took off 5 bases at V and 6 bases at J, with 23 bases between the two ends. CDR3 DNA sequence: TGTGCCAGCAGCCCCGGGATGGGCAGGGGCGCGGGTCAGCCCCAGCATTTT. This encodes CASSPGMGRGAGQPQHF.

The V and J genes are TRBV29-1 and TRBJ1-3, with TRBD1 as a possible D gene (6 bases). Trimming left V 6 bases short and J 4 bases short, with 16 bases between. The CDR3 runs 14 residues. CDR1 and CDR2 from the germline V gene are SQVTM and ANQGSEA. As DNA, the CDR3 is TGCAGCGTACACTCGGACAGCGGGGGAAACACCATATATTTT. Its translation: CSVHSDSGGNTIYF.

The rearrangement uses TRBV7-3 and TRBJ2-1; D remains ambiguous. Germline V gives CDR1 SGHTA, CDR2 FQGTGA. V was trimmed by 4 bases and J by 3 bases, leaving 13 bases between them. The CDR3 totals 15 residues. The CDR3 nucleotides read TGTGCCAGCAGCTCGCGCCCCGACGGCTACAATGAGCAGTTCTTC. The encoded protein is CASSSRPDGYNEQFF.

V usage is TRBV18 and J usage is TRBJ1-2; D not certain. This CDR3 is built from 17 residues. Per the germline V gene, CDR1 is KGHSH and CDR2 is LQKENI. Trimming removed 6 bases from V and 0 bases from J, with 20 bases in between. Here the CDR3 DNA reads TGTGCCAGCTCGACCCGTTCGCTGCAGGCCACTAACTATGGCTACACCTTC. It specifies CASSTRSLQATNYGYTF. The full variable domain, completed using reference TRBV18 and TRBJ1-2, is NAGVMQNPRHLVRRRGQEARLRCSPMKGHSHVYWYRQLPEEGLKFMVYLQKENIIDESGMPKERFSAEFPKEGPSILRIQQVVRGDSAAYFCASSTRSLQATNYGYTFGSGTRLTVV.

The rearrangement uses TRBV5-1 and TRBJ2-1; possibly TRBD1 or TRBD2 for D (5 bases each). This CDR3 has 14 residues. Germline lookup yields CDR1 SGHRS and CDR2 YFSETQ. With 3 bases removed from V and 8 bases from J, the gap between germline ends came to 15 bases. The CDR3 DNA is TGCGCCAGCAGCTCGTCGTCTAGAGGGGATGAGCAGTTCTTC. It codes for CASSSSSRGDEQFF.

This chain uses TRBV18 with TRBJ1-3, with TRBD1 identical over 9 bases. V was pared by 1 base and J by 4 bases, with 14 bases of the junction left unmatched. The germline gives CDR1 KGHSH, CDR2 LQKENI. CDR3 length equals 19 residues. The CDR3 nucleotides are TGTGCCAGCTCACCACGCCGGGACAGGGCCGCCGGCGGGGGAAACACCATATATTTT. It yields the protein CASSPRRDRAAGGGNTIYF.

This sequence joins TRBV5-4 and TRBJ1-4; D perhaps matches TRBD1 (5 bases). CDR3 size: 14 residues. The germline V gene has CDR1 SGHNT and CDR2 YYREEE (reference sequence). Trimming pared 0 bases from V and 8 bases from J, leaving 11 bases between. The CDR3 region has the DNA TGTGCCAGCAGCTTGGGGGGGGTTAACGAAAAACTGTTTTTT. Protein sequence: CASSLGGVNEKLFF.

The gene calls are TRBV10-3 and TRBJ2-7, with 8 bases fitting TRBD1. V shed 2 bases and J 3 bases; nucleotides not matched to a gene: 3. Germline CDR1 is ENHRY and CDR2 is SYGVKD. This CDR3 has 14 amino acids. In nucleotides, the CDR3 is TGTGCCATCAGTGAGGCGGGACAGGACTACGAGCAGTACTTC. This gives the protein CAISEAGQDYEQYF.

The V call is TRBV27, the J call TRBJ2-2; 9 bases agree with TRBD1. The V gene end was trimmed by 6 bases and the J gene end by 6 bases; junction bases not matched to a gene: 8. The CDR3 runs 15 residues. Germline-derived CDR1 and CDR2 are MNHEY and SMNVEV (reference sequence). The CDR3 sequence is CASRPGQGSAGELFF. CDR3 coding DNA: TGTGCCAGCAGGCCGGGACAGGGTTCGGCCGGGGAGCTGTTTTTT.

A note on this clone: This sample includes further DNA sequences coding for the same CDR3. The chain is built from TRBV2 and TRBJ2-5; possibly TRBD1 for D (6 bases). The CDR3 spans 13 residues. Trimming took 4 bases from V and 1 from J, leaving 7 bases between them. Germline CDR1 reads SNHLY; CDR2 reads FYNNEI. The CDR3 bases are TGTGCCAGCAGTGGACAGGTCCAAGAGACCCAGTACTTC. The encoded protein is CASSGQVQETQYF.

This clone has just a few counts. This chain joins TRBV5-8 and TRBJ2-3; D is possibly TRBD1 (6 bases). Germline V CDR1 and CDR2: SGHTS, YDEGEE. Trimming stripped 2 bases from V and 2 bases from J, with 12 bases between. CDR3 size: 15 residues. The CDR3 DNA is TGTGCCAGCAGCTTTTTGACAGGATACACAGATACGCAGTATTTT. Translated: CASSFLTGYTDTQYF.

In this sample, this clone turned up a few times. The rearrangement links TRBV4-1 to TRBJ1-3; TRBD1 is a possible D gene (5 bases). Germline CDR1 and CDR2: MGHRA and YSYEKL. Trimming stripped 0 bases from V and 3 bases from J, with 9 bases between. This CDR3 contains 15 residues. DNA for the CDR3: TGCGCCAGCAGCCAAGACAGGGAAAGTGGAAACACCATATATTTT. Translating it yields CASSQDRESGNTIYF.

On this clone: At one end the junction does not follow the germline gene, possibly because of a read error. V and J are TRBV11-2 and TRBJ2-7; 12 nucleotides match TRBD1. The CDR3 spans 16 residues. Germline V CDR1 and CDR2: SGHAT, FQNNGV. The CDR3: CASSPHGTGGLLALNF. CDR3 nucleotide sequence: TGTGCCAGCAGCCCCCATGGGACAGGGGGCCTCCTCGCTTTGAACTTC.

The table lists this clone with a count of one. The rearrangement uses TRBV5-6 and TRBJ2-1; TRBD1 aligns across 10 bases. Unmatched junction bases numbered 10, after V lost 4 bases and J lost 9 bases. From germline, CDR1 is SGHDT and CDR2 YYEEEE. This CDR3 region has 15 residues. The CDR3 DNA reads TGTGCCAGCAGCCCCGGGACAGGGGCTTCGGGTGAGCAGTTCTTC. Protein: CASSPGTGASGEQFF.

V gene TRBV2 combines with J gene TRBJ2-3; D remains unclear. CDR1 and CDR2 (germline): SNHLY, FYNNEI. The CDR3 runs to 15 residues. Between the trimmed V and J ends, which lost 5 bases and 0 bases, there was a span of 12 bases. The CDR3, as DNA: TGTGCCAGCAGTATCGCGGATACTAGCACAGATACGCAGTATTTT. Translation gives CASSIADTSTDTQYF. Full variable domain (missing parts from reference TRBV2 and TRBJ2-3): EPEVTQTPSHQVTQMGQEVILRCVPISNHLYFYWYRQILGQKVEFLVSFYNNEISEKSEIFDDQFSVERPDGSNFTLKIRSTKLEDSAMYFCASSIADTSTDTQYFGPGTRLTVL.

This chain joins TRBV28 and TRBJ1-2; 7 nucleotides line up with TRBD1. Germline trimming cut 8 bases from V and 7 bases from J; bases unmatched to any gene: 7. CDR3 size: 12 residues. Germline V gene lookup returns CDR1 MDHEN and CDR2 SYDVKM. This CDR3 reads CASQTGLRGYTF. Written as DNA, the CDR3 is TGTGCCAGCCAGACAGGGCTTCGTGGCTACACCTTC.

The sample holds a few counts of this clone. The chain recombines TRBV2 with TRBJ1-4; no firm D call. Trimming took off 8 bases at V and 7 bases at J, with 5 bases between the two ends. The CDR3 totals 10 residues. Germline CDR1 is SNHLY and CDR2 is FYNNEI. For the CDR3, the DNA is TGTGCCAGCCGCGCTGAAAAACTGTTTTTT. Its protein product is CASRAEKLFF.

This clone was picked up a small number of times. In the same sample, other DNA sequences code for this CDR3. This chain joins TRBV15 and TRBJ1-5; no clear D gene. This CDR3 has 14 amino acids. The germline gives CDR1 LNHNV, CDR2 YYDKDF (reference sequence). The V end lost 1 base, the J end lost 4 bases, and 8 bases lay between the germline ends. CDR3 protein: CATSRVGGNQPQHF. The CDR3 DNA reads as TGTGCCACCAGCAGAGTAGGAGGGAATCAGCCCCAGCATTTT.

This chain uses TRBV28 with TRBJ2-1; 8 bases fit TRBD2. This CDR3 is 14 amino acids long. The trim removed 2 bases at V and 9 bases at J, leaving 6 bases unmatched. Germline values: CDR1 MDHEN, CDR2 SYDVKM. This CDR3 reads CASSLGAGDREQFF. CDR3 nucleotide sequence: TGTGCCAGCAGTTTAGGAGCGGGAGATCGTGAGCAGTTCTTC.

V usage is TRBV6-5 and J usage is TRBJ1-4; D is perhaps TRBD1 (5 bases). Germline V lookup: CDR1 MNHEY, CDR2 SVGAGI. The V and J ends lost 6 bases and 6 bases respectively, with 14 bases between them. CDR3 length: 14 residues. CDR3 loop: CASSPGRGDEKLFF. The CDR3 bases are TGTGCCAGCAGCCCAGGGAGAGGTGATGAAAAACTGTTTTTT.

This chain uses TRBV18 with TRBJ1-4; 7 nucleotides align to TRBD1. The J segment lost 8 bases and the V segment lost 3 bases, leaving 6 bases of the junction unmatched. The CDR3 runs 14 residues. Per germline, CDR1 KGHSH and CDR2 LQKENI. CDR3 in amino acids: CASSPGTAAEKLFF. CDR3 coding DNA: TGTGCCAGCTCACCCGGGACAGCAGCGGAAAAACTGTTTTTT.

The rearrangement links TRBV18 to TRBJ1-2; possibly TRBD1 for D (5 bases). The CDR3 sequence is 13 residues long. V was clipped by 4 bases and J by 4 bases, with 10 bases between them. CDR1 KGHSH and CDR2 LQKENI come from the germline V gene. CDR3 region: CASSQGTVYGYTF. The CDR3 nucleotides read TGTGCCAGCTCACAGGGGACCGTCTATGGCTACACCTTC.

CDR3 in DNA: TGTGCCAGCAGGAGACAGCACTTGAACACTGAAGCTTTCTTT. Its protein is CASRRQHLNTEAFF. The V gene is TRBV27, the J gene TRBJ1-1; perhaps TRBD1 as D (5 bases). CDR3 length equals 14 residues. Per germline, CDR1 MNHEY and CDR2 SMNVEV (reference sequence). Between the trimmed V and J ends, which lost 6 bases and 0 bases, there was a span of 11 bases.

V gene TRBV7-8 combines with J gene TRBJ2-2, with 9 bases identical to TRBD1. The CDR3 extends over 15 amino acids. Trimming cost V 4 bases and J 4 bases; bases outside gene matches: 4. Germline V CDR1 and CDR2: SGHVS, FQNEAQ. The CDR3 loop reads CASSSGQGITGELFF. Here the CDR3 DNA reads TGTGCCAGCAGCTCCGGACAGGGGATCACCGGGGAGCTGTTTTTT.

The CDR3 loop reads CASRYTTGNSGNTIYF. In DNA form, the CDR3 reads TGTGCCAGCAGGTACACTACAGGGAACTCTGGAAACACCATATATTTT. J is TRBJ1-3 and V is TRBV6-5; a possible D gene is TRBD1 (6 bases). The V end lost 6 bases, the J end lost 0 bases, and 15 bases lay between the germline ends. The CDR3 is made up of 16 amino acids. The V gene's germline CDR1 is MNHEY and CDR2 SVGAGI.